The 25 T cell receptor beta chains reported below all come from one sample, sequenced in a study of blood T cell repertoires in COVID-19. Produced via immunoSEQ multiplex PCR; TCRdb's table is partial and in-frame only. This sample has about 140,000 clones; 84% occur once, and the top ten carry just under 9%. The sample consisted of peripheral blood. All receptors come from a woman of 80 years or more in a cohort sampled during active or convalescent COVID-19.

The CDR3 DNA reads as TGTGCCAGCAGGTTTTCAGGCCGGTCGCAAACTTTC. Encoded protein: CASRFSGRSQTF. The chain carries TRBV5-8 and TRBJ2-6; D is undetermined. The CDR3 is made up of 12 amino acids. Germline values: CDR1 SGHTS, CDR2 YDEGEE. V dropped 5 bases and J dropped 19 bases, with 19 bases sitting between them.

The chain employs TRBV9 and TRBJ2-3; D gene unclear. Germline V CDR1 and CDR2: SGDLS, YYNGEE. This CDR3 spans 14 amino acids. The V end was cut by 4 bases, the J end by 2 bases, with 11 bases between. CDR3 amino acids: CASSPDTSTDTQYF. The DNA of the CDR3 is TGTGCCAGCAGCCCCGACACATCCACAGATACGCAGTATTTT.

This sequence joins TRBV3-1 (or the pseudogene TRBV3-2) and TRBJ1-6; weak D call: TRBD1 (6 bases). Germline-derived CDR1 and CDR2 are LGHDT and YNNKEL (reference sequence). CDR3 length: 15 residues. V was shortened by 0 bases and J by 7 bases, with 10 bases between the two germline ends. The CDR3 loop reads CASSQEGQLNSPLHF. CDR3 nucleotide sequence: TGTGCCAGCAGCCAAGAAGGACAGCTAAATTCACCCCTCCACTTT.

In its sample, this clone was seen a few times. This CDR3 is CASSSAEETQYF. The CDR3 DNA sequence: TGTGCCAGCAGTTCCGCAGAAGAGACCCAGTACTTC. V is TRBV12-3 or TRBV12-4 and J is TRBJ2-5; no definite D call. V lost 4 bases to trimming and J lost 3 bases, with 6 bases between them. CDR3 length: 12 residues.

To note about this clone: Compared with germline, one end of the junction differs, possibly owing to a read error. J is TRBJ2-2 and V is TRBV6-2 or TRBV6-3; TRBD2 matches at 11 bases. Germline V CDR1 and CDR2: MNHEY, SVGEGT. The CDR3 has 14 amino acids. The CDR3 DNA sequence: TGTGCCACCAGTACTAGCGGGGGCACCGGGGAGCTGTTTTTT. Protein: CATSTSGGTGELFF.

The rearrangement joins TRBV2 to TRBJ2-5; 7 nucleotides line up with TRBD2. Germline values: CDR1 SNHLY, CDR2 FYNNEI. J gave up 4 bases and V 2 bases, and 4 bases lay outside the gene matches. The CDR3 extends over 14 amino acids. CDR3 sequence reads: CASSEWGRGETQYF. The CDR3 DNA follows: TGTGCCAGCAGTGAATGGGGGAGGGGAGAGACCCAGTACTTC.

In DNA form, the CDR3 reads TGTGCCAGCAGTTTATGGCTAGGCGGGAACACCATATATTTT. Translation gives CASSLWLGGNTIYF. The chain carries TRBV28 and TRBJ1-3, with unresolved D. Germline loops: CDR1 MDHEN, CDR2 SYDVKM. V was clipped by 0 bases and J by 7 bases, with 10 bases between them. The CDR3 is made up of 14 amino acids.

DNA of the CDR3: TGTGCCAGCTCACCATCGATCGGGGCGGCAGGGGGCGCAGATGACTATGGCTACACCTTC. It encodes CASSPSIGAAGGADDYGYTF. The chain has TRBV18 and TRBJ1-2; 8 positions match TRBD1. V was pared by 2 bases and J by 3 bases, with 20 bases of the junction left unmatched. Germline V gene sequence: CDR1 KGHSH, CDR2 LQKENI. The CDR3 totals 20 residues.

The V gene is TRBV7-8, the J gene TRBJ2-2, with 8 bases fitting TRBD2. Looked up from germline, CDR1 is SGHVS and CDR2 is FQNEAQ. V lost 4 bases and J lost 0; bases outside the gene matches: 13. This CDR3 comprises 19 residues. Here the CDR3 DNA reads TGTGCCAGCAGCTCAAGGTCAGGCGGGGGGAACACGAACACCGGGGAGCTGTTTTTT. Amino acids: CASSSRSGGGNTNTGELFF.

The genes are TRBV7-9 and TRBJ1-2, with TRBD1 as a possible D gene (5 bases). Germline V CDR1 and CDR2: SEHNR, FQNEAQ (reference sequence). V was pared by 4 bases and J by 6 bases, with 12 bases between. This CDR3 spans 13 amino acids. The CDR3 DNA reads as TGTGCCAGCAGCTCCCAGCGGGGCGATGGCTACACCTTC. It yields the protein CASSSQRGDGYTF.

The gene calls are TRBV4-1 and TRBJ2-1; 7 positions agree with TRBD2. The J segment lost 1 base and the V segment lost 1 base, leaving 1 base of the junction unmatched. The germline V gene has CDR1 MGHRA and CDR2 YSYEKL. The CDR3 extends over 15 amino acids. The CDR3 reads CASSQAGGSYNEQFF. The CDR3 bases are TGCGCCAGCAGCCAAGCGGGGGGTTCCTACAATGAGCAGTTCTTC.

This sequence joins TRBV7-3 and TRBJ1-1; a weak D match, TRBD1 (6 bases). The V end was cut by 6 bases, the J end by 2 bases, with 13 bases between. This CDR3 region has 14 residues. CDR1 and CDR2 from the germline V gene are SGHTA and FQGTGA. The CDR3 sequence: CASSKGGVNTEAFF. The CDR3 coding sequence is TGTGCCAGCAGTAAAGGGGGAGTTAACACTGAAGCTTTCTTT. Based on the CDR3 plus reference TRBV7-3 and TRBJ1-1, the full variable domain is GAGVSQTPSNKVTEKGKYVELRCDPISGHTALYWYRQSLGQGPEFLIYFQGTGAADDSGLPNDRFFAVRPEGSVSTLKIQRTERGDSAVYLCASSKGGVNTEAFFGQGTRLTVV.

The chain joins TRBV5-1 to TRBJ2-3; weak D call: TRBD1 (5 bases). The CDR3 length is 14 residues. CDR1 and CDR2 from the germline V gene are SGHRS and YFSETQ. V lost 2 bases and J lost 2, with 9 bases in between. CDR3 DNA sequence: TGCGCCAGCAGCTTTGGGGCATACACAGATACGCAGTATTTT. It codes for CASSFGAYTDTQYF.

The rearrangement uses TRBV15 and TRBJ2-3, with TRBD2 identical over 8 bases. The V gene's germline CDR1 is LNHNV and CDR2 YYDKDF (reference sequence). With V trimmed by 1 base and J by 6 bases, 6 bases remained unmatched. The CDR3 spans 15 residues. In DNA, the CDR3 is TGTGCCACCAGCAGAGCTTCGGGGGGGCTGGATACGCAGTATTTT. Translated, it gives CATSRASGGLDTQYF.

V gene TRBV19 combines with J gene TRBJ1-6, with D possibly being TRBD1 (6 bases). The CDR3 runs 14 residues. Per germline, CDR1 LNHDA and CDR2 SQIVND (reference sequence). V dropped 7 bases and J dropped 2 bases, with 9 bases sitting between them. The CDR3 protein is CASTTGAYNSPLHF. For the CDR3, the DNA is TGTGCCAGTACGACAGGCGCCTATAATTCACCCCTCCACTTT.

This chain links TRBV28 with TRBJ1-2, with 7 bases matching TRBD1. Germline loops: CDR1 MDHEN, CDR2 SYDVKM. J lost 3 bases, V lost 4 bases, and 8 bases had no gene match. The CDR3 loop spans 15 amino acids. The CDR3 DNA follows: TGTGCCAGCAGTTCCCCTTTAGGGGGCGACTATGGCTACACCTTC. This encodes CASSSPLGGDYGYTF.

The chain is built from TRBV7-6 and TRBJ2-3; 13 positions agree with TRBD2. Trimming at V came to 5 bases and at J to 2 bases, leaving 7 bases not matched to a gene. The CDR3 extends over 17 amino acids. In germline, CDR1 is SGHVS, CDR2 FNYEAQ. The CDR3 DNA sequence: TGTGCCAGCAGCGCAACCGGGACTAGCGGGATCACAGATACGCAGTATTTT. It yields the protein CASSATGTSGITDTQYF.

The J gene is TRBJ2-5, the V gene TRBV24-1; D possibly corresponds to TRBD2 (6 bases). The ends were cut back, 4 bases at V and 1 base at J, with 12 bases in the middle. Per the germline V gene, CDR1 is KGHDR and CDR2 is SFDVKD. The CDR3 extends over 15 amino acids. In DNA form, the CDR3 reads TGTGCCACCAGTGAGGGGGGAACTACCCAAGAGACCCAGTACTTC. Residues: CATSEGGTTQETQYF.

This clone was observed a single time. This chain links TRBV10-1 with TRBJ1-4, with 8 bases matching TRBD1. Germline V gene sequence: CDR1 WNHNN, CDR2 SYGVQD (reference sequence). The CDR3 runs to 14 residues. V shed 4 bases, J shed 4 bases, and the junction held 2 bases outside the gene matches. For the CDR3, the DNA is TGCGCCAGCAGTGGGACAGGGTTTAATGAAAAACTGTTTTTT. This sequence encodes CASSGTGFNEKLFF.

This chain connects TRBV12-5 to TRBJ2-2, with TRBD1 identical over 8 bases. The CDR3 has 15 amino acids. Germline values: CDR1 LGHNT, CDR2 FRNRAP. Germline trimming cut 4 bases from V and 2 bases from J; bases unmatched to any gene: 3. The CDR3 nucleotides are TGTGCTAGTGGTTCCGGACAGGGAAACACCGGGGAGCTGTTTTTT. Translating gives CASGSGQGNTGELFF. The full variable domain, its missing parts supplied by reference TRBV12-5 and TRBJ2-2, is DARVTQTPRHKVTEMGQEVTMRCQPILGHNTVFWYRQTMMQGLELLAYFRNRAPLDDSGMPKDRFSAEMPDATLATLKIQPSEPRDSAVYFCASGSGQGNTGELFFGEGSRLTVL.

For the CDR3, the DNA is TGTGCCAGCAGTCAGACAGCGGGGTGGGGCGGGGAGCTGTTTTTT. Its protein is CASSQTAGWGGELFF. V usage is TRBV7-2 and J usage is TRBJ2-2, with 7 bases identical to TRBD2. The V and J ends lost 6 bases and 7 bases, in that order; junction bases with no gene match: 11. The CDR3 loop spans 15 amino acids. Germline CDR1 SGHTA, CDR2 FQGNSA.

This chain connects TRBV10-3 to TRBJ2-7; possibly TRBD1 for D (6 bases). The CDR3 is 15 residues long. V lost 3 bases to trimming and J lost 9 bases, with 21 bases between them. The V gene's germline CDR1 is ENHRY and CDR2 SYGVKD. The CDR3: CAISDPGQTQTGQYF. The CDR3, as DNA: TGTGCCATCAGTGACCCTGGACAGACCCAAACCGGGCAGTACTTC.

The chain uses TRBV12-5 and TRBJ2-7; D ambiguous. CDR3 length: 16 amino acids. Germline CDR1 reads LGHNT; CDR2 reads FRNRAP. V was clipped by 2 bases and J by 7 bases, with 21 bases between them. The CDR3, as DNA: TGTGCTAGTGGTTTGAGGTCTCTCCGGGTTCTTGGGGAGCAGTACGTC. It is translated as CASGLRSLRVLGEQYV.

This CDR3 is CASSELITDTQYF. The CDR3 nucleotides are TGTGCCAGCAGCGAGCTAATCACAGATACGCAGTATTTT. The chain joins TRBV9 to TRBJ2-3; D gene ambiguous. This CDR3 region has 13 residues. Trimming took off 3 bases at V and 2 bases at J, with 7 bases between the two ends. Germline V gene sequence: CDR1 SGDLS, CDR2 YYNGEE.

The CDR3 region is CASSRSGGMYQETQYF. In nucleotides, the CDR3 is TGTGCCAGTAGTAGGAGCGGGGGAATGTACCAAGAGACCCAGTACTTC. The chain carries TRBV19 and TRBJ2-5, with 8 bases identical to TRBD2. The length of the CDR3 is 16 residues. Germline trimming cut 4 bases from V and 0 bases from J; bases unmatched to any gene: 7. Germline loops: CDR1 LNHDA, CDR2 SQIVND (reference sequence). The full variable domain, rest sourced from reference TRBV19 and TRBJ2-5, is DGGITQSPKYLFRKEGQNVTLSCEQNLNHDAMYWYRQDPGQGLRLIYYSQIVNDFQKGDIAEGYSVSREKKESFPLTVTSAQKNPTAFYLCASSRSGGMYQETQYFGPGTRLLVL.